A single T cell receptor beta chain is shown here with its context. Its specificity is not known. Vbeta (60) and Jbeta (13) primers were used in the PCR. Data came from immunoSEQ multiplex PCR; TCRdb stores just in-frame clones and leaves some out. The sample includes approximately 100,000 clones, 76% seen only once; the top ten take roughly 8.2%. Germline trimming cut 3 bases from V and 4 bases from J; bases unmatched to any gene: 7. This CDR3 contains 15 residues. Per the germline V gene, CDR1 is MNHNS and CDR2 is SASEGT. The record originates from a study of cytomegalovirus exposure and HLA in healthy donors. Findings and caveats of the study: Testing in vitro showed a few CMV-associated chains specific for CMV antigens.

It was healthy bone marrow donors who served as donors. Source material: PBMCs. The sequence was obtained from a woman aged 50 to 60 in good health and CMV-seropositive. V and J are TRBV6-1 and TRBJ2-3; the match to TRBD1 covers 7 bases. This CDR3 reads CASSDWTGMADTQYF. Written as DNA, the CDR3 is TGTGCCAGCAGTGATTGGACAGGCATGGCAGATACGCAGTATTTT.